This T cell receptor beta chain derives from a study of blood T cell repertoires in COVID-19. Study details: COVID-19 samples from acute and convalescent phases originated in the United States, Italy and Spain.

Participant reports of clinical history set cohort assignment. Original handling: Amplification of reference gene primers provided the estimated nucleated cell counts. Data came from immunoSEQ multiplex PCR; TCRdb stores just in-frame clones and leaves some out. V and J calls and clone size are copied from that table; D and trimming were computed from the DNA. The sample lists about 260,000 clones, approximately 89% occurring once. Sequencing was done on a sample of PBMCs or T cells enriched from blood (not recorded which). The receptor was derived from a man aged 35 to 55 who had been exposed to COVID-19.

CDR3 loop: CASSLVQGYGYTF. In nucleotides, the CDR3 is TGTGCCAGCAGCTTAGTACAGGGGTATGGCTACACCTTC. The V call is TRBV7-8, the J call TRBJ1-2; 7 bases are a match to TRBD1. Germline V lookup: CDR1 SGHVS, CDR2 FQNEAQ. The CDR3 runs 13 residues. V lost 1 base to trimming and J lost 5 bases; unmatched junction nucleotides: 1.